This TCR beta chain is from a study of T cell responses to AZD1222 COVID-19 vaccine. Findings and caveats of the study: Donors, mostly white British, included more females; clonal diversity was possibly underestimated. Repertoire samples came only from after the peak T cell response. Among spike-specific TCRs, nearly half reportedly target unmutated variant regions.

Libraries were prepared by immunoSEQ multiplex PCR; TCRdb keeps only in-frame clonotypes and omits some of them. The sample has approximately 4,600 clones; approximately 89% are singletons. This CDR3 has 12 amino acids. V dropped 4 bases and J dropped 8 bases, with 8 bases sitting between them. Germline CDR1 and CDR2: MDHEN and SYDVKM. Pooling covered second doses at about 4 or about 12 weeks. About this clone: The antigen is undetermined.

The material was peripheral blood, obtained 28 days after the second AZD1222 dose. The sequence was collected from an adult who received the AZD1222 COVID-19 vaccine. The chain links TRBV28 to TRBJ1-4; D ambiguous. The CDR3 sequence is CASSSKGEKLFF. The CDR3, as DNA: TGTGCCAGCAGTTCGAAGGGAGAAAAACTGTTTTTT.